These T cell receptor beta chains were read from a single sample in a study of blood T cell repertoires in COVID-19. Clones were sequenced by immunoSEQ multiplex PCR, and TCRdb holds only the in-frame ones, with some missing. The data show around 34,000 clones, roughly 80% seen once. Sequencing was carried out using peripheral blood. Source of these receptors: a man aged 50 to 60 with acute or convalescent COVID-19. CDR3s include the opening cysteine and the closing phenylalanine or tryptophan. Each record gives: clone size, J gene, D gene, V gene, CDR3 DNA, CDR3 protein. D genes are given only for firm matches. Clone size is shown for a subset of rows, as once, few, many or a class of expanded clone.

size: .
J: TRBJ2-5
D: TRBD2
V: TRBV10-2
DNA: TGCGCCAGCAGTGAGATGTTCGGCGGGGGGGCACAAGAGACCCAGTACTTC
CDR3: CASSEMFGGGAQETQYF

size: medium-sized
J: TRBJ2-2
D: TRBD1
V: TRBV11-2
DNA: TGTGCCAGCAGCGTCGGGACAGCGAACACCGGGGAGCTGTTTTTT
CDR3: CASSVGTANTGELFF

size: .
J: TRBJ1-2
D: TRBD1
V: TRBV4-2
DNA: TGTGCCAGCAGCCAAGTCGCCGGGACAGATTCTAACTATGGCTACACCTTC
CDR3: CASSQVAGTDSNYGYTF

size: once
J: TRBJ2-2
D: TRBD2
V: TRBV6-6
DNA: TGTGCCAGCAGAAAGCGGGGGCGCGACACCGGGGAGCTGTTTTTT
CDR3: CASRKRGRDTGELFF

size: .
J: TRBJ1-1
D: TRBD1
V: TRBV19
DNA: TGTGCCAGTAGTGAAACAGGGGTCCCCACTGAAGCTTTCTTT
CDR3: CASSETGVPTEAFF

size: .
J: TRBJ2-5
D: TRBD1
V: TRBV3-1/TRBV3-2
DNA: TGTGCCAGCAGCCCGAGATATCCGACAGGGGCTACCCAAGAGACCCAGTACTTC
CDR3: CASSPRYPTGATQETQYF

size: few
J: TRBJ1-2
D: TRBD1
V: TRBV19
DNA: TGTGCCGCTAAGGACAGGGGGTATGGCTACACCTTC
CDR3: CAAKDRGYGYTF

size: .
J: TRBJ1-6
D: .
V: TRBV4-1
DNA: TGCGCCAGCAGCCAGCCAGCGCAGCCGCTGAATTCACCCCTCCACTTT
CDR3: CASSQPAQPLNSPLHF

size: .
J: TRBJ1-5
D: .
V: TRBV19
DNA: TGTGCCAGTGTTACAGGGTCGAATCAGCCCCAGCATTTT
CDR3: CASVTGSNQPQHF

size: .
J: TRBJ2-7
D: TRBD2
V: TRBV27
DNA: TGTGCCAGCAGGGTCATCGGGACTAGCAGCTACGAGCAGTACTTC
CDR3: CASRVIGTSSYEQYF

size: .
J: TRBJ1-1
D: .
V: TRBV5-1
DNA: TGCGCCAGCAGCTTGGCCAGGGTCGGCACTGAAGCTTTCTTT
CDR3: CASSLARVGTEAFF

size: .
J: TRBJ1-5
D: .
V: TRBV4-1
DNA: TGCGCCAGCAGCCAAGTCCTTAGTAGCAATCAGCCCCAGCATTTT
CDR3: CASSQVLSSNQPQHF

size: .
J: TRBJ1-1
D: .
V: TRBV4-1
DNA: TGCGCCAGCAGCCACCAGGGATCGCTACGGGCCACTGAAGCTTTCTTT
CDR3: CASSHQGSLRATEAFF

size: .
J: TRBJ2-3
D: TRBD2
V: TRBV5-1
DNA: TGCGCCAGCACACCGACTAGCGGCGTTACAGATACGCAGTATTTT
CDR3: CASTPTSGVTDTQYF

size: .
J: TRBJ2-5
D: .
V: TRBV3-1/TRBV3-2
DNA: TGTGCCAGCAGCCAATTAGCGAGCGAGACCCAGTACTTC
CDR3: CASSQLASETQYF

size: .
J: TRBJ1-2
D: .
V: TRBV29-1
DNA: TGCAGCGTTGAAGATTATGACACCTTC
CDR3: CSVEDYDTF